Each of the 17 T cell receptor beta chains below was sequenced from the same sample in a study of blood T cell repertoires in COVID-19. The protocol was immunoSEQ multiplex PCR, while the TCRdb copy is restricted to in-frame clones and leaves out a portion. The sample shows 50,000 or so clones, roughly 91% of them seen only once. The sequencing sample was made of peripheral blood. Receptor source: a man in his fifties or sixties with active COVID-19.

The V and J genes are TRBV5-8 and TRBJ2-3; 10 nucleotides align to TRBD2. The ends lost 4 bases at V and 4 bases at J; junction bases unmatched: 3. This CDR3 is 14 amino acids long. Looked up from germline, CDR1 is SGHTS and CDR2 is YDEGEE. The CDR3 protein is CASSRGLAPDTQYF. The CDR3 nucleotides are TGTGCCAGCAGCCGGGGACTAGCGCCAGATACGCAGTATTTT.

This CDR3 reads CASSIRDSLPRELFF. The DNA for the CDR3 is TGTGCCAGCAGCATCCGGGACAGCCTTCCCCGGGAGCTGTTTTTT. This sequence joins TRBV6-5 and TRBJ2-2; 7 positions match TRBD1. Per the germline V gene, CDR1 is MNHEY and CDR2 is SVGAGI. The CDR3 is 15 amino acids. The J segment lost 9 bases and the V segment lost 6 bases, leaving 13 bases of the junction unmatched.

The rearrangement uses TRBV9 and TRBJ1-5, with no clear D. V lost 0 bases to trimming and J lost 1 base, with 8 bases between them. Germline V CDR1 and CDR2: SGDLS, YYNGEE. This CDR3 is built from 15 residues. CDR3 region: CASSVGLSSNQPQHF. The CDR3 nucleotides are TGTGCCAGCAGCGTAGGTCTATCGAGCAATCAGCCCCAGCATTTT. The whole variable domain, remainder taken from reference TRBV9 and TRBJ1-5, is DSGVTQTPKHLITATGQRVTLRCSPRSGDLSVYWYQQSLDQGLQFLIQYYNGEERAKGNILERFSAQQFPDLHSELNLSSLELGDSALYFCASSVGLSSNQPQHFGDGTRLSIL.

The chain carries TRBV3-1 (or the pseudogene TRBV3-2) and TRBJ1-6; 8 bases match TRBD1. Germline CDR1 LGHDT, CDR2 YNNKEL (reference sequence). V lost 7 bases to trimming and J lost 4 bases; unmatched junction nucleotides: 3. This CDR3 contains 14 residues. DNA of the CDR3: TGTGCCAGCAAAGACAGGGGATATAATTCACCCCTCCACTTT. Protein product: CASKDRGYNSPLHF.

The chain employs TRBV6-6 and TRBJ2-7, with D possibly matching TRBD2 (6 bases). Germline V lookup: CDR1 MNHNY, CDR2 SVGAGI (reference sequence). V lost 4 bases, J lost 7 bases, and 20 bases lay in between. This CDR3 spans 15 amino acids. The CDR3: CASSFDRDSAGEQYF. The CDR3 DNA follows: TGTGCCAGCAGTTTTGACCGGGACTCGGCGGGGGAGCAGTACTTC.

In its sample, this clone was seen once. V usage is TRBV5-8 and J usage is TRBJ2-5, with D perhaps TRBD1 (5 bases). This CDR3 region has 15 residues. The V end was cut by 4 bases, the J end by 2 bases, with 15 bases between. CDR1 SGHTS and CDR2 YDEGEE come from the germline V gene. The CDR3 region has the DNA TGTGCCAGCAGCCCCTTGGGGCCGGCACAAGAGACCCAGTACTTC. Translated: CASSPLGPAQETQYF.

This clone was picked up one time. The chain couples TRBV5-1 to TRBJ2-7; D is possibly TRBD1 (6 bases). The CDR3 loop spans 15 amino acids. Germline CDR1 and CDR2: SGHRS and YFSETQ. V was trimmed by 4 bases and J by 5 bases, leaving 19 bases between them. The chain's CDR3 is CASSLGGRPRDEQYF. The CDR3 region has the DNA TGCGCCAGCAGCCTTGGGGGCCGCCCGAGGGACGAGCAGTACTTC. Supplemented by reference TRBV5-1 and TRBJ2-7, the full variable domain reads KAGVTQTPRYLIKTRGQQVTLSCSPISGHRSVSWYQQTPGQGLQFLFEYFSETQRNKGNFPGRFSGRQFSNSRSEMNVSTLELGDSALYLCASSLGGRPRDEQYFGPGTRLTVT.

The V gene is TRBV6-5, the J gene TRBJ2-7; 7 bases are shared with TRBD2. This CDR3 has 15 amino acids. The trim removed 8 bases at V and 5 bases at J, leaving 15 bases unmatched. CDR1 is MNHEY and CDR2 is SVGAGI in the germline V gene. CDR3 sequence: CASCGGSAGKNEQYF. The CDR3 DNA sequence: TGTGCCAGCTGCGGGGGATCAGCGGGGAAGAACGAGCAGTACTTC.

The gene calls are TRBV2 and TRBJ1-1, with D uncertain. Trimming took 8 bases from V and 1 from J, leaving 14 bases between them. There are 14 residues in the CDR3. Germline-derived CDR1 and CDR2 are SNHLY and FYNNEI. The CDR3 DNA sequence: TGTGCCAGCCGGGTCTTCTATGGGAACACTGAAGCTTTCTTT. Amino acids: CASRVFYGNTEAFF.

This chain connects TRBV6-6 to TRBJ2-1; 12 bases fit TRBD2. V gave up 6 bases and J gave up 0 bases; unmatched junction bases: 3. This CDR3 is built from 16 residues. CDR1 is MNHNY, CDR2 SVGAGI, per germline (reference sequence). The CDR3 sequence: CASRGTSGYSYNEQFF. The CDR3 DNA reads TGTGCCAGCAGGGGGACTAGCGGGTACTCCTACAATGAGCAGTTCTTC.

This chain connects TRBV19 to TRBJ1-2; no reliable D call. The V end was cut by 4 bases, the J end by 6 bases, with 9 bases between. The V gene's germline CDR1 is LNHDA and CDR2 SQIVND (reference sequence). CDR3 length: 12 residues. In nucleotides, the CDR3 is TGTGCCAGTAGTACTAGATTTGATGGCTACACCTTC. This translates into CASSTRFDGYTF. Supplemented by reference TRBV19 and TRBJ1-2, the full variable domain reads DGGITQSPKYLFRKEGQNVTLSCEQNLNHDAMYWYRQDPGQGLRLIYYSQIVNDFQKGDIAEGYSVSREKKESFPLTVTSAQKNPTAFYLCASSTRFDGYTFGSGTRLTVV.

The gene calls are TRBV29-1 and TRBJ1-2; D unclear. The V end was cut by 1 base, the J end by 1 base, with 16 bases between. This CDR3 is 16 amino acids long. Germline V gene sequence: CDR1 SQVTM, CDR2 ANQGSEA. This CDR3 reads CSVEVVPAALNYGYTF. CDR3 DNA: TGCAGCGTTGAAGTAGTCCCGGCAGCGCTTAACTATGGCTACACCTTC.

CDR3 in amino acids: CASSQVLAGGGRTGELFF. DNA of the CDR3: TGCGCCAGCAGCCAAGTCCTAGCGGGGGGTGGGCGCACCGGGGAGCTGTTTTTT. The V call is TRBV4-3, the J call TRBJ2-2, with 11 bases aligning to TRBD2. The germline gives CDR1 LGHNA, CDR2 YSLEER. The CDR3 extends over 18 amino acids. The V gene end was trimmed by 1 base and the J gene end by 4 bases; junction bases not matched to a gene: 8.

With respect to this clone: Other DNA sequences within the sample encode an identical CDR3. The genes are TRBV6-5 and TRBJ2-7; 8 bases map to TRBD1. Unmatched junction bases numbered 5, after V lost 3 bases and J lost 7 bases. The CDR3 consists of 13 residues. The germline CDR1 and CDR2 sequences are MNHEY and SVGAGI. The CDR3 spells CASSYQGAREQYF. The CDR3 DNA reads TGTGCCAGCAGTTATCAGGGGGCGAGGGAGCAGTACTTC.

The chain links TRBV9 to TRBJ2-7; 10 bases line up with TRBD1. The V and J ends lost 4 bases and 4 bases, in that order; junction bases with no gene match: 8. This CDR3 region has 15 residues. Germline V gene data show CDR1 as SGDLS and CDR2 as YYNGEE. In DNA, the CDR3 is TGTGCCAGCAGCCTAGGGTTGGGACAGGGGTACGAGCAGTACTTC. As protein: CASSLGLGQGYEQYF. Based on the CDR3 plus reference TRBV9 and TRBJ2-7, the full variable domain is DSGVTQTPKHLITATGQRVTLRCSPRSGDLSVYWYQQSLDQGLQFLIQYYNGEERAKGNILERFSAQQFPDLHSELNLSSLELGDSALYFCASSLGLGQGYEQYFGPGTRLTVT.

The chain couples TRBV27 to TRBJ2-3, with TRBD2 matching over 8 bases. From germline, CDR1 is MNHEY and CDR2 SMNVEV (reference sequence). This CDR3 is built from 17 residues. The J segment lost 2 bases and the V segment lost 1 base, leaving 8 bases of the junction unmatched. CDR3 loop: CASSLFLGSGVTDTQYF. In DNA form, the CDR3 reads TGTGCCAGCAGTTTATTTTTGGGTAGCGGGGTCACAGATACGCAGTATTTT.

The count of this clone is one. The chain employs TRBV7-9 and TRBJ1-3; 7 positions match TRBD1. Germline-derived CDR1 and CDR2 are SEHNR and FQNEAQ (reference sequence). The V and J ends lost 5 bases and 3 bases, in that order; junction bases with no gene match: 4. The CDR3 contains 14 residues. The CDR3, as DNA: TGTGCCAGCAGCACCACAGGGGATGGAAACACCATATATTTT. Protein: CASSTTGDGNTIYF. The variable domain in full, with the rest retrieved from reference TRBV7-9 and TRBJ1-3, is DTGVSQNPRHKITKRGQNVTFRCDPISEHNRLYWYRQTLGQGPEFLTYFQNEAQLEKSRLLSDRFSAERPKGSFSTLEIQRTEQGDSAMYLCASSTTGDGNTIYFGEGSWLTVV.